This T cell receptor (beta chain) was recovered during a study of OX40 agonist ivuxolimab in advanced cancers. Study overall: Antecedent anti-PD-1, anti-PD-L1 or anti-CTLA-4 therapy was permissible, with roughly 36% having received some. Study-level results: Relatively little clonal expansion, among the lowest observed, appeared in partial responders at 0.1-3.0 mg/kg. Both CD4+ and CD8+ T cell populations in blood had undergone clonal expansion by week 6 at 0.1 to 3.0 mg/kg. Some patients who did not respond also had low normalized T-cell clonal expansion.

Trimming stripped 4 bases from V and 0 bases from J, with 11 bases between. Germline V gene sequence: CDR1 MDHEN, CDR2 SYDVKM. The CDR3 length is 15 residues. Assay: immunoSEQ multiplex PCR; the TCRdb copy retains only in-frame clones and omits some. Counted here are about 36,000 clones, 65% to 85% occurring once; the ten biggest clones make up 20% to 25%. A note on this clone: Its specificity is unknown.

The sequenced sample was CD4+ or CD8+ T cells sorted from blood, obtained in a trial of the OX40 agonist ivuxolimab. This chain uses TRBV28 with TRBJ2-3, with a possible D match to TRBD2 (6 bases). The source of this sequence is an adult with an advanced solid tumor such as melanoma, head and neck, liver or kidney cancer. CDR3 sequence (DNA): TGTGCCAGCAGTTCTATGGGGACTAGCACAGATACGCAGTATTTT. Amino acid sequence: CASSSMGTSTDTQYF.